What follows are 21 T cell receptor beta chains derived from one specimen sequenced in a study of cytomegalovirus exposure and HLA in healthy donors. This PCR relied on a set of 60 Vbeta primers and 13 Jbeta primers. Repertoires were generated with immunoSEQ multiplex PCR, while TCRdb's copy carries only in-frame clones and drops some. The sample lists tens of thousands of clones, 90% seen once, with approximately 2.3% in the top ten. Sequenced input: PBMCs. The source is a man between 18 and 35 years old in good health and CMV-seronegative.

The V call is TRBV7-9, the J call TRBJ2-7; 8 nucleotides agree with TRBD2. Germline trimming cut 5 bases from V and 5 bases from J; bases unmatched to any gene: 11. The CDR3 has 15 amino acids. Germline V gene data show CDR1 as SEHNR and CDR2 as FQNEAQ (reference sequence). As DNA, the CDR3 is TGTGCCAGCAGCCCATTGGCGGGAGGTCATCACGAGCAGTACTTC. Protein sequence: CASSPLAGGHHEQYF.

The chain combines TRBV5-4 with TRBJ2-1; 8 bases align to TRBD2. V lost 4 bases and J lost 7; bases outside the gene matches: 7. The CDR3 contains 14 residues. CDR1 and CDR2 from the germline V gene are SGHNT and YYREEE (reference sequence). The CDR3, as DNA: TGTGCCAGCAGCCTCAGCGGGAGAATGAATGAGCAGTTCTTC. Translation: CASSLSGRMNEQFF. The variable domain in full, with the rest retrieved from reference TRBV5-4 and TRBJ2-1, is ETGVTQSPTHLIKTRGQQVTLRCSSQSGHNTVSWYQQALGQGPQFIFQYYREEENGRGNFPPRFSGLQFPNYSSELNVNALELDDSALYLCASSLSGRMNEQFFGPGTRLTVL.

The chain recombines TRBV29-1 with TRBJ2-7, with a weak D call TRBD1 (6 bases). Deletions cut 4 bases from V and 2 bases from J, with 24 bases between. Germline loops: CDR1 SQVTM, CDR2 ANQGSEA. This CDR3 contains 17 residues. The chain's CDR3 is CSVASLLPGVAPYEQYF. The CDR3 DNA reads as TGCAGCGTTGCCAGTCTCCTCCCAGGGGTAGCGCCCTACGAGCAGTACTTC.

As for this clone: Different DNA sequences within this sample yield the same CDR3. Written as DNA, the CDR3 is TGTGCCAGCTCACCCTCCCAAGAGACCCAGTACTTC. Amino acid sequence: CASSPSQETQYF. The V gene is TRBV18, the J gene TRBJ2-5; D call uncertain. The ends were cut back, 3 bases at V and 1 base at J, with 3 bases in the middle. Germline V gene sequence: CDR1 KGHSH, CDR2 LQKENI. The CDR3 length is 12 residues.

This chain joins TRBV28 and TRBJ1-1, with unresolved D. CDR1 is MDHEN, CDR2 SYDVKM, per germline. The CDR3 contains 12 residues. V lost 8 bases, J lost 3 bases, and 10 bases lay in between. CDR3: CASGDADTEAFF. The CDR3, as DNA: TGTGCCAGCGGAGACGCGGACACTGAAGCTTTCTTT.

The genes are TRBV6-6 and TRBJ2-1, with 11 positions matching TRBD1. Germline V gene data show CDR1 as MNHNY and CDR2 as SVGAGI (reference sequence). The CDR3 loop spans 15 amino acids. J lost 6 bases, V lost 2 bases, and 3 bases had no gene match. The CDR3 reads CASSYGQGALNEQFF. For the CDR3, the DNA is TGTGCCAGCAGTTACGGACAGGGGGCCCTCAATGAGCAGTTCTTC.

Only a few counts were recorded for this clone. The J gene is TRBJ1-2, the V gene TRBV5-6; D remains ambiguous. The ends were cut back, 4 bases at V and 4 bases at J, with 11 bases in the middle. Germline V gene data show CDR1 as SGHDT and CDR2 as YYEEEE. The length of the CDR3 is 13 residues. CDR3: CASSAGARYGYTF. The CDR3 DNA reads TGTGCCAGCAGCGCGGGTGCCCGCTATGGCTACACCTTC.

The rearrangement uses TRBV27 and TRBJ2-5; D possibly corresponds to TRBD2 (5 bases). The end of the DNA is better explained by TRBJ2-7, so the J call may be wrong. Germline lookup yields CDR1 MNHEY and CDR2 SMNVEV (reference sequence). This CDR3 is built from 15 residues. CDR3 DNA sequence: TGTGCCAGCAGTTCGGGTAGCACGGGATTTTACGAGCAGTACTTC. It codes for CASSSGSTGFYEQYF.

This clone was picked up one time. The chain uses TRBV6-5 and TRBJ1-1, with 9 bases fitting TRBD1. The CDR3 loop spans 14 amino acids. V shed 7 bases, J shed 4 bases, and the junction held 7 bases outside the gene matches. The germline V gene encodes CDR1 MNHEY and CDR2 SVGAGI. The CDR3 region is CASTEDRGSTEAFF. The CDR3 bases are TGTGCCAGCACTGAGGACAGGGGCTCCACTGAAGCTTTCTTT.

This sequence joins TRBV6-6 and TRBJ2-7, with D maybe TRBD2 (6 bases). This CDR3 spans 15 amino acids. Germline assignment: CDR1 MNHNY and CDR2 SVGAGI (reference sequence). V was trimmed by 4 bases and J by 5 bases, leaving 18 bases between them. This chain's CDR3 is CASSSDGGPRNEQYF. Here the CDR3 DNA reads TGTGCCAGCAGTTCCGACGGAGGGCCCCGCAACGAGCAGTACTTC.

This chain links TRBV19 with TRBJ2-3; D remains ambiguous. CDR1 is LNHDA and CDR2 is SQIVND in the germline V gene (reference sequence). The CDR3 totals 12 residues. Trimming stripped 4 bases from V and 8 bases from J, with 10 bases between. As DNA, the CDR3 is TGTGCCAGTAGTAGTACGCGAGTTACGCAGTATTTT. Its protein product is CASSSTRVTQYF.

J is TRBJ1-5 and V is TRBV6-1, with TRBD1 matching over 9 bases. CDR3 length equals 13 residues. V was clipped by 7 bases and J by 5 bases; unmatched bases: 3. Germline loops: CDR1 MNHNS, CDR2 SASEGT. CDR3 protein: CASKGTGYQPQHF. The CDR3 DNA reads TGTGCCAGCAAAGGGACAGGGTATCAGCCCCAGCATTTT.

The J gene is TRBJ2-1, the V gene TRBV6-4; D is perhaps TRBD1 (6 bases). CDR1 and CDR2 (germline): MRHNA, SNTAGT. This CDR3 comprises 15 residues. Deletions cut 5 bases from V and 2 bases from J, with 13 bases between. The DNA of the CDR3 is TGTGCCAGCAGTCAGGAAACAGGGACCTACAATGAGCAGTTCTTC. Its translation: CASSQETGTYNEQFF.

The chain carries TRBV19 and TRBJ2-1, with D possibly being TRBD2 (6 bases). CDR1 is LNHDA, CDR2 SQIVND, per germline (reference sequence). V was cut by 6 bases and J by 4 bases, with 16 bases left in between. The CDR3 consists of 15 residues. Here the CDR3 reads CASSTTSGGYNEQFF. In nucleotides, the CDR3 is TGTGCCAGTAGCACCACTAGTGGGGGGTACAATGAGCAGTTCTTC.

This chain connects TRBV30 to TRBJ2-1; 7 nucleotides match TRBD2. Germline-derived CDR1 and CDR2 are GTSNPN and SVGIG (reference sequence). The junction had 11 bases not matched to a gene; V was cut back by 3 bases and J by 9 bases. The CDR3 covers 14 residues. As DNA, the CDR3 is TGTGCCTGGAGGCTAGTAGTCTCTAGCGGTGAGCAGTTCTTC. This encodes CAWRLVVSSGEQFF.

This chain links TRBV9 with TRBJ2-1; 12 bases are a match to TRBD2. Germline CDR1 SGDLS, CDR2 YYNGEE. With 2 bases clipped from V and 8 bases from J, the junction kept 5 bases outside the gene matches. The CDR3 has 15 residues. The CDR3 reads CASSVGPSGGDEQFF. CDR3 nucleotides: TGTGCCAGCAGCGTGGGTCCTAGCGGGGGGGATGAGCAGTTCTTC.

The chain uses TRBV19 and TRBJ1-2; the D is unclear. There are 15 residues in the CDR3. Trimming removed 3 bases from V and 4 bases from J, with 15 bases in between. Per germline, CDR1 LNHDA and CDR2 SQIVND (reference sequence). This CDR3 reads CASSIVYGRSYGYTF. The CDR3 coding sequence is TGTGCCAGTAGTATTGTGTATGGGCGTAGCTATGGCTACACCTTC.

The V gene is TRBV4-3, the J gene TRBJ2-6, with D perhaps matching TRBD1 (5 bases). Germline CDR1 LGHNA, CDR2 YSLEER. The V end lost 4 bases, the J end lost 3 bases, and 10 bases lay between the germline ends. There are 15 residues in the CDR3. The CDR3 reads CASSLGRVGANVLTF. Here the CDR3 DNA reads TGCGCCAGCAGCCTCGGCAGGGTTGGGGCCAACGTCCTGACTTTC.

The chain has TRBV7-2 and TRBJ2-1; weak D call: TRBD2 (6 bases). CDR1 is SGHTA and CDR2 is FQGNSA in the germline V gene. CDR3 length: 15 residues. V was cut by 2 bases and J by 4 bases, with 12 bases left in between. As DNA, the CDR3 is TGTGCCAGCAGCTTATACCAGCGGGCTTACAATGAGCAGTTCTTC. This codes for CASSLYQRAYNEQFF.

The rearrangement joins TRBV30 to TRBJ1-5; D is possibly TRBD1 (6 bases). There are 14 residues in the CDR3. Trimming removed 4 bases from V and 1 base from J, with 11 bases in between. Germline CDR1 and CDR2: GTSNPN and SVGIG (reference sequence). This CDR3 is CAWNPGESNQPQHF. Here the CDR3 DNA reads TGTGCCTGGAATCCAGGGGAGAGCAATCAGCCCCAGCATTTT.

This chain links TRBV19 with TRBJ2-1; TRBD2 aligns across 9 bases. Trimming at V came to 3 bases and at J to 0 bases, leaving 3 bases not matched to a gene. Germline CDR1 reads LNHDA; CDR2 reads SQIVND (reference sequence). The CDR3 loop spans 16 amino acids. CDR3 sequence (DNA): TGTGCCAGTAGTATGCGGGAGGGCAGCTCCTACAATGAGCAGTTCTTC. This translates into CASSMREGSSYNEQFF.